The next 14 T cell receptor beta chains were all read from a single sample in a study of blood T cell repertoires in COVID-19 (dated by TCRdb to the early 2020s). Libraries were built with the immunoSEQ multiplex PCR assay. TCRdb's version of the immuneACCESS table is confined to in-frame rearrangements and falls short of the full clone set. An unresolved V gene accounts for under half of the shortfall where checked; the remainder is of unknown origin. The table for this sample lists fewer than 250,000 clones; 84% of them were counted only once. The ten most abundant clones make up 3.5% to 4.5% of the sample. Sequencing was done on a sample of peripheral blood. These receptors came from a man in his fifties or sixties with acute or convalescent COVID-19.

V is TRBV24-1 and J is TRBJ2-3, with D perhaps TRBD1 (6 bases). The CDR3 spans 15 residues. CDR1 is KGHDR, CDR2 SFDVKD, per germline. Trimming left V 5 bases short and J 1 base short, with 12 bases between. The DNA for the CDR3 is TGTGCCACCAGTGGGAACGAGGGGGGCACAGATACGCAGTATTTT. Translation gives CATSGNEGGTDTQYF.

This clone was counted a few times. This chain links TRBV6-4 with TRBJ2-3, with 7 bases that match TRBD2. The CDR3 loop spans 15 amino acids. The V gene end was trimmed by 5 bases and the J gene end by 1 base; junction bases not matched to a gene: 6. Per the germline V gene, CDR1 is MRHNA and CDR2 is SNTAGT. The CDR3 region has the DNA TGTGCCAGCAGTACGGGGGGTGGAGGCACAGATACGCAGTATTTT. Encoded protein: CASSTGGGGTDTQYF.

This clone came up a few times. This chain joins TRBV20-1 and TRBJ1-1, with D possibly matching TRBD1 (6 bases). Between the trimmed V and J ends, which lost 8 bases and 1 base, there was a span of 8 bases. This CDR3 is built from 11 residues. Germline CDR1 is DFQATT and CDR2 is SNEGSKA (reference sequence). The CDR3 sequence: CSQGRNTEAFF. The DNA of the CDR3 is TGCAGTCAGGGGAGGAACACTGAAGCTTTCTTT.

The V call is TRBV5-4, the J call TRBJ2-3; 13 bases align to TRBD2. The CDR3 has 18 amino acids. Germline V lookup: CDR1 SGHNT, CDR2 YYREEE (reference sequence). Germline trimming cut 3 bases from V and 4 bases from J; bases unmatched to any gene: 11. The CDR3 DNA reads TGTGCCAGCAGCTCCTATTTGACTAGCGGGGGGAGGGCAGATACGCAGTATTTT. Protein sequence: CASSSYLTSGGRADTQYF.

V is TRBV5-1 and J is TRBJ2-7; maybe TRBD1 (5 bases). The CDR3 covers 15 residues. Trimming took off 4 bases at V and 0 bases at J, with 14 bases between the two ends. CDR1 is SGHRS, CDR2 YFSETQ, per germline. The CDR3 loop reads CASSGWTNSSYEQYF. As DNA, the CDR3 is TGCGCCAGCAGCGGTTGGACAAATAGCTCCTACGAGCAGTACTTC.

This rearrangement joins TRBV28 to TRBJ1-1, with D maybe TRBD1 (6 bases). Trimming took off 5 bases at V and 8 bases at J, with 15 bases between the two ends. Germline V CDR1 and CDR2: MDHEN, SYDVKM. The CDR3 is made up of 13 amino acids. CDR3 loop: CASSTTGGNEAFF. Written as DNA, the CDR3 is TGTGCCAGCAGTACGACAGGAGGTAACGAAGCTTTCTTT.

CDR3 sequence (DNA): TGTGCCAGCAGCTTAGGCCGGGACACAGTTAGCTACACCTTC. It is translated as CASSLGRDTVSYTF. V and J are TRBV7-2 and TRBJ1-2; TRBD1 is a possible D gene (6 bases). Germline CDR1 is SGHTA and CDR2 is FQGNSA. V gave up 1 base and J gave up 9 bases, with 15 bases separating them. The CDR3 is 14 residues long.

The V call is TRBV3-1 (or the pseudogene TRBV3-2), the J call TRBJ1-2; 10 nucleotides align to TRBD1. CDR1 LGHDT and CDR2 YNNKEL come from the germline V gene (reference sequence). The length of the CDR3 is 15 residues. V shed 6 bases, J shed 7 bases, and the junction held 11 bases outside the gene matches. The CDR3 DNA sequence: TGTGCCAGCAGTCCTCCGGGACAGGGGCTCGGTGGCTACACCTTC. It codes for CASSPPGQGLGGYTF.

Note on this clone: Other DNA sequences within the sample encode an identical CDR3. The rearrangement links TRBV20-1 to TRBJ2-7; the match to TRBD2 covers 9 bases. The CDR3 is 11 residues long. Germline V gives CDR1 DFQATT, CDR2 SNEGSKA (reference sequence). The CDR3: CSGLAGYEQYF. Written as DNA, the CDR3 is TGCTCGGGACTAGCTGGATACGAGCAGTACTTC.

CDR3 protein: CASSWDSPYYNEQFF. The CDR3 DNA reads TGTGCCAGCAGTTGGGACTCCCCGTATTACAATGAGCAGTTCTTC. This rearrangement joins TRBV28 to TRBJ2-1, with D maybe TRBD2 (6 bases). This CDR3 has 15 amino acids. The V gene lost 4 bases and the J gene lost 4 bases, with 14 bases spanning the gap. CDR1 and CDR2 (germline): MDHEN, SYDVKM.

CDR3 region: CASSVGGVSYGYTF. The CDR3 DNA sequence: TGCGCCAGCAGCGTAGGGGGCGTGAGCTATGGCTACACCTTC. The chain is built from TRBV5-1 and TRBJ1-2, with TRBD1 matching over 7 bases. Trimming took 4 bases from V and 4 from J; bases not matched to a gene: 7. CDR1 and CDR2 from the germline V gene are SGHRS and YFSETQ. The CDR3 has 14 residues.

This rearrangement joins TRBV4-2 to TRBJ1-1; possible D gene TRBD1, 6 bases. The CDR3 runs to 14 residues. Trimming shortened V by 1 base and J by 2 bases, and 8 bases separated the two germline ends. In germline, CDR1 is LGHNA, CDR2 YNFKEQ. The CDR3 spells CASSQGQANTEAFF. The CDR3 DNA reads TGTGCCAGCAGCCAAGGACAGGCAAACACTGAAGCTTTCTTT.

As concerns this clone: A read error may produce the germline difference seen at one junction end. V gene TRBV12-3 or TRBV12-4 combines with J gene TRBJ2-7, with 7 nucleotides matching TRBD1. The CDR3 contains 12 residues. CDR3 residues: CASQTGYYGQYF. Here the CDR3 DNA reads TGTGCCAGCCAGACAGGGTACTACGGGCAGTACTTC.

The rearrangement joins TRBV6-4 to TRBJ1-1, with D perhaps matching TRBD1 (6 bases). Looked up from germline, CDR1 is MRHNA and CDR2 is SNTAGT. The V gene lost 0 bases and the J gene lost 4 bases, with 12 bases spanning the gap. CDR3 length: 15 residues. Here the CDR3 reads CASSDSGAPVTEAFF. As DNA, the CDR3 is TGTGCCAGCAGTGACTCGGGGGCCCCCGTCACTGAAGCTTTCTTT.